This is a list of T cell receptor beta chains from one sample in a study of shared clonotypes between healthy human individuals. The protocol was immunoSEQ multiplex PCR, while the TCRdb copy is restricted to in-frame clones and leaves out a portion. Of 2,500,000 or so clones listed, around nine tenths are singletons. Material: naive CD4+ T cells sorted from blood. The receptors were gathered from a man between 18 and 29 years old in good health. The CDR3 runs from the conserved cysteine through the conserved F or W. The D gene is left open where the match is weak. A clone size is listed for some rows: how often the clone was seen (once, few, many), or a class if it is expanded.

d_call	v_call	j_call	clone_size	cdr3_aa	cdr3_nt
.	TRBV5-1	TRBJ2-2	.	CASSLAGNTNTGELFF	TGCGCCAGCAGCTTGGCGGGAAACACGAACACCGGGGAGCTGTTTTTT
.	TRBV6-5	TRBJ1-5	.	CASSRDGRNQPQHF	TGTGCCAGCAGCCGGGACGGACGAAATCAGCCCCAGCATTTT
TRBD2	TRBV15	TRBJ2-1	.	CATSRDQTSGGAENEQFF	TGTGCCACCAGCAGAGATCAAACTAGCGGGGGGGCGGAAAATGAGCAGTTCTTC
.	TRBV7-2	TRBJ2-5	.	CASSLGHRVVETQYF	TGTGCCAGCAGCCTAGGACACAGGGTTGTAGAGACCCAGTACTTC
TRBD1	TRBV7-2	TRBJ2-1	.	CASSLADRGRNEQFF	TGTGCCAGCAGCTTAGCGGACAGGGGGCGCAATGAGCAGTTCTTC
.	TRBV10-3	TRBJ1-2	.	CAISETFLTAGYTF	TGTGCCATCAGTGAGACCTTTCTAACTGCTGGCTACACCTTC
TRBD2	TRBV7-8	TRBJ2-5	.	CASSSSGAGGAQYF	TGTGCCAGCAGCTCTAGCGGGGCCGGGGGGGCCCAGTACTTC
.	TRBV6-6	TRBJ2-5	.	CASSQQQLQETQYF	TGTGCCAGCAGTCAGCAACAGCTACAAGAGACCCAGTACTTC
TRBD1	TRBV4-2	TRBJ2-3	.	CASSRDSARDTQYF	TGTGCCAGCAGCCGGGACAGCGCCCGAGATACGCAGTATTTT
.	TRBV5-1	TRBJ1-2	.	CASSLDRLRYTF	TGCGCCAGCAGCTTGGACAGACTTCGCTACACCTTC
TRBD2	TRBV25-1	TRBJ2-2	.	CASRARDSGSRDTGELFF	TGTGCCAGCAGGGCCCGAGATAGCGGGAGTAGGGACACCGGGGAGCTGTTTTTT
.	TRBV11-2	TRBJ1-4	.	CASSFNIRNEKLFF	TGTGCCAGCAGTTTTAATATAAGAAATGAAAAACTGTTTTTT
TRBD2	TRBV7-2	TRBJ2-3	.	CASSLAKSGGFTDTQYF	TGTGCCAGCAGCTTAGCGAAAAGCGGGGGCTTCACAGATACGCAGTATTTT
TRBD2	TRBV18	TRBJ2-1	.	CASSGTSGRFDEQFF	TGTGCCAGCTCGGGGACTAGCGGGAGGTTCGATGAGCAGTTCTTC
TRBD1	TRBV28	TRBJ2-4	.	CASSFFSGGEAKNIQYF	TGTGCCAGCAGTTTTTTCTCAGGGGGCGAAGCCAAAAACATTCAGTACTTC
TRBD2	TRBV6-6	TRBJ2-3	once	CASRLPGGSTDTQYF	TGTGCCAGCAGGCTTCCGGGGGGTAGTACAGATACGCAGTATTTT
.	TRBV2	TRBJ1-1	.	CASSGVAGLISDTEAFF	TGTGCCAGCAGTGGGGTGGCAGGGCTCATATCAGACACTGAAGCTTTCTTT
.	TRBV6-1	TRBJ2-7	.	CASSVVEQYF	TGTGCCAGCAGTGTTGTCGAGCAGTACTTC
TRBD2	TRBV27	TRBJ2-3	.	CASSGLADRTDTQYF	TGTGCCAGCAGTGGGCTAGCGGACCGCACAGATACGCAGTATTTT
.	TRBV10-3	TRBJ2-6	.	CAIREQASGANVLTF	TGTGCCATCAGGGAACAGGCCTCTGGGGCCAACGTCCTGACTTTC
.	TRBV30	TRBJ2-1	.	CAWSQRRGNEQFF	TGTGCCTGGAGTCAAAGGAGGGGAAATGAGCAGTTCTTC
TRBD1	TRBV19	TRBJ1-2	.	CASSIPGTGYGYTF	TGTGCCAGTAGTATCCCCGGGACAGGCTATGGCTACACCTTC
.	TRBV19	TRBJ2-7	.	CASSHITGTLSYEQYF	TGTGCCAGTAGTCATATAACCGGGACTCTATCCTACGAGCAGTACTTC
TRBD1	TRBV5-1	TRBJ2-3	.	CASSHGQGQGRDTQYF	TGCGCCAGCAGCCACGGACAGGGGCAGGGAAGAGATACGCAGTATTTT
.	TRBV2	TRBJ2-6	.	CASIGSGANVLTF	TGTGCCAGCATTGGCTCTGGGGCCAACGTCCTGACTTTC
TRBD1	TRBV6-9	TRBJ1-6	.	CASGIQGLSSYNSPLHF	TGTGCCAGCGGGATACAGGGGCTGAGCTCCTATAATTCACCCCTCCACTTT
.	TRBV6-5	TRBJ1-4	.	CASSRRSNEKLFF	TGTGCCAGCAGCCGGAGGTCTAATGAAAAACTGTTTTTT
.	TRBV5-1	TRBJ1-1	.	CASGLQMNTEAFF	TGCGCCAGCGGACTACAGATGAACACTGAAGCTTTCTTT
TRBD1	TRBV6-5	TRBJ1-5	.	CASSFTGGSGQPQHF	TGTGCCAGCAGTTTTACAGGGGGCAGTGGACAGCCCCAGCATTTT
TRBD2	TRBV9	TRBJ2-7	.	CASSVGTSGSIVQYF	TGTGCCAGCAGCGTAGGGACTAGCGGGAGTATTGTGCAGTACTTC
TRBD2	TRBV5-5	TRBJ2-3	.	CASSTEGLGVNTQYF	TGTGCCAGCAGCACGGAGGGACTAGGAGTCAATACGCAGTATTTT
.	TRBV6-6	TRBJ1-4	.	CASTLQGNGNEKLFF	TGTGCCAGCACTCTACAGGGTAATGGTAATGAAAAACTGTTTTTT
.	TRBV19	TRBJ2-7	.	CASSPSSGRLVGYEQYF	TGTGCCAGTAGTCCCTCGTCGGGAAGACTAGTTGGCTACGAGCAGTACTTC
TRBD2	TRBV11-2	TRBJ2-1	.	CASSLGLAGGGDEQFF	TGTGCCAGCAGCTTAGGACTAGCGGGAGGTGGAGACGAGCAGTTCTTC
.	TRBV7-2	TRBJ1-2	.	CASSLSPGNYGYTF	TGTGCCAGCAGCTTATCTCCGGGCAACTATGGCTACACCTTC
.	TRBV5-1	TRBJ2-7	.	CASSFNLISYEQYF	TGCGCCAGCAGCTTCAACCTAATCTCCTACGAGCAGTACTTC
.	TRBV15	TRBJ2-3	once	CATSREGYKSTDTQYF	TGTGCCACCAGCAGAGAGGGCTACAAGAGCACAGATACGCAGTATTTT
TRBD1	TRBV19	TRBJ1-6	.	CASSTRDSGNSPLHF	TGTGCCAGTAGTACACGGGACAGTGGTAATTCACCCCTCCACTTT
.	TRBV28	TRBJ2-7	.	CASSSSGTLYEQYF	TGTGCCAGCAGTTCATCCGGGACACTGTACGAGCAGTACTTC
.	TRBV6-5	TRBJ2-3	.	CASSYYRTEENTQYF	TGTGCCAGCAGTTACTACAGGACAGAAGAAAATACGCAGTATTTT
TRBD2	TRBV5-1	TRBJ2-3	.	CASSLGLAPLTSTDTQYF	TGCGCCAGCAGCTTGGGACTAGCGCCATTGACTAGCACAGATACGCAGTATTTT
TRBD2	TRBV9	TRBJ2-3	.	CASSLGSGTPDTQYF	TGTGCCAGCAGTCTAGGTAGCGGGACCCCAGATACGCAGTATTTT
TRBD2	TRBV7-6	TRBJ2-7	.	CASSPTSGGSYEQYF	TGTGCCAGCAGCCCCACTAGCGGGGGCTCCTACGAGCAGTACTTC
.	TRBV18	TRBJ1-2	.	CASSPSDGYTF	TGTGCCAGCTCGCCATCTGATGGCTACACCTTC
.	TRBV19	TRBJ1-2	.	CASSNSGSRYTF	TGTGCCAGTAGTAACAGTGGGAGTCGCTACACCTTC
TRBD1	TRBV5-1	TRBJ2-1	.	CASSVTPGQARVSPYNEQFF	TGCGCCAGCAGCGTAACCCCGGGACAGGCCCGGGTTTCCCCCTACAATGAGCAGTTCTTC
TRBD1	TRBV18	TRBJ2-5	.	CASSPGQWGETQYF	TGTGCCAGCTCACCGGGACAGTGGGGGGAGACCCAGTACTTC
TRBD2	TRBV19	TRBJ2-7	.	CATRRDYSHEQYF	TGTGCCACGCGCCGGGACTACTCCCACGAGCAGTACTTC
.	TRBV30	TRBJ2-6	.	CATTQGSGANVLTF	TGTGCCACAACACAGGGATCTGGGGCCAACGTCCTGACTTTC
.	TRBV10-3	TRBJ2-3	.	CAISESRQFTDTQYF	TGTGCCATCAGTGAGTCTCGACAGTTCACAGATACGCAGTATTTT
TRBD2	TRBV29-1	TRBJ2-1	.	CSVEDREGRNEQFF	TGCAGCGTTGAAGATCGGGAGGGGAGAAATGAGCAGTTCTTC
TRBD2	TRBV15	TRBJ2-7	once	CATSRAASGGPYEQYF	TGTGCCACCAGCAGAGCGGCTAGCGGGGGACCCTACGAGCAGTACTTC
TRBD1	TRBV19	TRBJ1-6	.	CASGWDRDSPLHF	TGTGCCAGTGGATGGGACAGAGATTCACCCCTCCACTTT
.	TRBV10-3	TRBJ1-1	.	CAIRAALSTEAFF	TGTGCCATCAGGGCCGCATTGAGCACTGAAGCTTTCTTT
.	TRBV11-2	TRBJ2-7	.	CAISLTGGLTYEQYF	TGTGCCATCAGCTTGACAGGAGGGCTTACCTACGAGCAGTACTTC
TRBD2	TRBV9	TRBJ2-7	.	CASSARLAGDSEQYF	TGTGCCAGCAGCGCTAGACTAGCGGGAGATTCAGAACAGTACTTC
.	TRBV18	TRBJ2-4	.	CASSPSGALTNIQYF	TGTGCCAGCTCACCATCGGGGGCCCTTACAAACATTCAGTACTTC
.	TRBV6-1	TRBJ1-5	.	CASSGHPGNQPQHF	TGTGCCAGCAGTGGACATCCGGGCAATCAGCCCCAGCATTTT
TRBD1	TRBV29-1	TRBJ2-1	.	CSVDRTGYNEQFF	TGCAGCGTTGATAGGACAGGCTACAATGAGCAGTTCTTC
TRBD2	TRBV5-1	TRBJ2-1	.	CASFPLAGGPYNEQFF	TGCGCCAGCTTTCCCCTAGCGGGAGGGCCCTACAATGAGCAGTTCTTC